Each of the 29 T cell receptor beta chains below was sequenced from the same sample in a study of blood T cell repertoires in COVID-19. Sequencing used immunoSEQ multiplex PCR; TCRdb keeps in-frame clones, though not all of them. Of around 130,000 clones listed, 80% to 85% are singletons. Specimen: peripheral blood. The receptor set was obtained from a human donor in a cohort sampled during active COVID-19.

The chain combines TRBV18 with TRBJ1-3; a weak D match, TRBD1 (5 bases). With 2 bases removed from V and 0 bases from J, the gap between germline ends came to 11 bases. Germline V gene data show CDR1 as KGHSH and CDR2 as LQKENI. This CDR3 is 16 amino acids long. For the CDR3, the DNA is TGTGCCAGCTCACCAGGGACTCTTACCTCTGGAAACACCATATATTTT. As protein: CASSPGTLTSGNTIYF.

This sequence joins TRBV25-1 and TRBJ1-2, with D possibly TRBD1 on 5 matching bases. Per the germline V gene, CDR1 is MGHDK and CDR2 is SYGVNS. This CDR3 spans 15 amino acids. Trimming took 6 bases from V and 4 from J, leaving 18 bases between them. Here the CDR3 reads CASSETWGDGYGYTF. The CDR3 coding sequence is TGTGCCAGCAGCGAAACGTGGGGGGACGGCTATGGCTACACCTTC.

The chain has TRBV20-1 and TRBJ1-1, with D unresolved. V lost 3 bases and J lost 1, with 18 bases in between. Germline values: CDR1 DFQATT, CDR2 SNEGSKA (reference sequence). The CDR3 contains 16 residues. The DNA of the CDR3 is TGCAGTGCTAGTCCTTCCGAACTACCACGGAACACTGAAGCTTTCTTT. Its protein is CSASPSELPRNTEAFF.

The chain recombines TRBV7-9 with TRBJ2-5; TRBD2 agrees at 11 bases. The germline gives CDR1 SEHNR, CDR2 FQNEAQ (reference sequence). This CDR3 is 15 amino acids long. V was clipped by 5 bases and J by 5 bases; unmatched bases: 7. CDR3 nucleotides: TGTGCCAGCAGCCTTAGCGGGGGGGCTCGCGAGACCCAGTACTTC. Translated, it gives CASSLSGGARETQYF. Looking up the rest from reference TRBV7-9 and TRBJ2-5 gives the full variable domain: DTGVSQNPRHKITKRGQNVTFRCDPISEHNRLYWYRQTLGQGPEFLTYFQNEAQLEKSRLLSDRFSAERPKGSFSTLEIQRTEQGDSAMYLCASSLSGGARETQYFGPGTRLLVL.

The chain recombines TRBV6-1 with TRBJ2-1, with D hard to call. This CDR3 comprises 15 residues. Between the trimmed V and J ends, which lost 1 base and 7 bases, there was a span of 14 bases. Per germline, CDR1 MNHNS and CDR2 SASEGT. CDR3 sequence: CASSEDGYPWNEQFF. DNA for the CDR3: TGTGCCAGCAGTGAAGACGGGTACCCTTGGAATGAGCAGTTCTTC.

The V and J genes are TRBV10-3 and TRBJ1-1, with TRBD1 matching 8 bases. The CDR3 spans 16 residues. The germline V gene has CDR1 ENHRY and CDR2 SYGVKD. Trimming cost V 3 bases and J 2 bases; bases outside gene matches: 8. CDR3 sequence (DNA): TGTGCCATCAGTGAACCCCCGACAGGGGTCAACACTGAAGCTTTCTTT. This encodes CAISEPPTGVNTEAFF.

V gene TRBV11-3 combines with J gene TRBJ1-5, with 11 bases matching TRBD1. Germline V gene data show CDR1 as SGHNT and CDR2 as YENEEA. Losses at the gene ends were 2 bases for V and 6 bases for J; bases not matched to a gene: 3. The CDR3 extends over 15 amino acids. The CDR3 is CASSLRGQGGQPQHF. For the CDR3, the DNA is TGTGCCAGCAGCTTAAGGGGACAGGGGGGTCAGCCCCAGCATTTT.

The chain couples TRBV9 to TRBJ2-1, with D tentatively TRBD2 (5 bases). V lost 7 bases to trimming and J lost 0 bases, with 17 bases between them. The CDR3 totals 16 residues. Germline-derived CDR1 and CDR2 are SGDLS and YYNGEE. CDR3 in amino acids: CASRPASPSSYNEQFF. The DNA of the CDR3 is TGTGCCAGCCGCCCCGCTAGCCCTAGCTCCTACAATGAGCAGTTCTTC.

V usage is TRBV28 and J usage is TRBJ1-2, with D unclear. The CDR3 sequence is 13 residues long. V gave up 4 bases and J gave up 2 bases, with 8 bases separating them. The germline CDR1 and CDR2 sequences are MDHEN and SYDVKM. The CDR3 DNA reads TGTGCCAGCAGTTCCTCACGGAACTATGGCTACACCTTC. It yields the protein CASSSSRNYGYTF.

The V call is TRBV29-1, the J call TRBJ2-1; possibly TRBD1 for D (7 bases). The CDR3 consists of 14 residues. The V end lost 6 bases, the J end lost 0 bases, and 12 bases lay between the germline ends. Germline CDR1 SQVTM, CDR2 ANQGSEA. CDR3 loop: CSVEGQRSYNEQFF. CDR3 in DNA: TGCAGCGTGGAGGGACAGCGCTCCTACAATGAGCAGTTCTTC.

This clone came up many times. The rearrangement links TRBV19 to TRBJ2-7; 12 nucleotides agree with TRBD1. The CDR3 spans 15 residues. The J segment lost 3 bases and the V segment lost 4 bases, leaving 4 bases of the junction unmatched. Looked up from germline, CDR1 is LNHDA and CDR2 is SQIVND (reference sequence). The CDR3 DNA sequence: TGTGCCAGTAGTACCGGGACAGGGGGCGGCTACGAGCAGTACTTC. Amino acids: CASSTGTGGGYEQYF.

This chain uses TRBV18 with TRBJ1-2; 7 nucleotides line up with TRBD1. This CDR3 region has 17 residues. Germline loops: CDR1 KGHSH, CDR2 LQKENI. After removal of 1 base from V and 6 bases from J, the junction contained 14 bases not matched to a gene. The DNA for the CDR3 is TGTGCCAGCTCACCACGGCCAGCTTACAGGGGTTCGGATGGCTACACCTTC. It is translated as CASSPRPAYRGSDGYTF. The full variable domain, its missing parts supplied by reference TRBV18 and TRBJ1-2, is NAGVMQNPRHLVRRRGQEARLRCSPMKGHSHVYWYRQLPEEGLKFMVYLQKENIIDESGMPKERFSAEFPKEGPSILRIQQVVRGDSAAYFCASSPRPAYRGSDGYTFGSGTRLTVV.

This chain connects TRBV7-9 to TRBJ2-7; 10 nucleotides line up with TRBD1. CDR1 SEHNR and CDR2 FQNEAQ come from the germline V gene (reference sequence). The V gene end was trimmed by 7 bases and the J gene end by 5 bases; junction bases not matched to a gene: 14. CDR3 length: 16 amino acids. Written as DNA, the CDR3 is TGTGCCAGCATCCAAACCGACCGGGACAGGGGCAACGAGCAGTACTTC. Amino acid sequence: CASIQTDRDRGNEQYF.

The chain recombines TRBV28 with TRBJ2-3; the match to TRBD1 covers 8 bases. Unmatched junction bases numbered 8, after V lost 6 bases and J lost 6 bases. The CDR3 runs 14 residues. Germline assignment: CDR1 MDHEN and CDR2 SYDVKM. CDR3 nucleotide sequence: TGTGCCAGCAGGACTCAGGGGGCTGGGGATACGCAGTATTTT. It yields the protein CASRTQGAGDTQYF.

This chain joins TRBV10-3 and TRBJ1-1; TRBD1 might be the D (6 bases). V gave up 4 bases and J gave up 7 bases, with 10 bases separating them. The CDR3 length is 12 residues. The germline gives CDR1 ENHRY, CDR2 SYGVKD. CDR3 nucleotide sequence: TGTGCCATCAGTGGGGGGACATATGAAGCTTTCTTT. Its translation is CAISGGTYEAFF.

The chain is built from TRBV28 and TRBJ1-5, with D maybe TRBD1 (5 bases). The CDR3 spans 12 residues. Germline CDR1 is MDHEN and CDR2 is SYDVKM. V lost 7 bases to trimming and J lost 12 bases, with 16 bases between them. The CDR3 bases are TGTGCCAGCATACCCACCGCGGGGGTCCAGCATTTT. As protein: CASIPTAGVQHF. Variable domain in full (rest from reference TRBV28 and TRBJ1-5): DVKVTQSSRYLVKRTGEKVFLECVQDMDHENMFWYRQDPGLGLRLIYFSYDVKMKEKGDIPEGYSVSREKKERFSLILESASTNQTSMYLCASIPTAGVQHFGDGTRLSIL.

This chain joins TRBV2 and TRBJ1-1; 9 bases align to TRBD1. Germline-derived CDR1 and CDR2 are SNHLY and FYNNEI. The CDR3 runs 15 residues. With V trimmed by 8 bases and J by 1 base, 8 bases remained unmatched. This CDR3 reads CASSSQGQGNTEAFF. CDR3 nucleotide sequence: TGTGCCAGCTCCTCCCAGGGACAGGGGAACACTGAAGCTTTCTTT.

By proportion, this clone is medium-sized. The rearrangement links TRBV19 to TRBJ1-2; 9 bases are a match to TRBD1. J was trimmed by 8 bases and V by 5 bases; bases with no gene match: 6. This CDR3 is built from 13 residues. CDR1 is LNHDA and CDR2 is SQIVND in the germline V gene (reference sequence). The CDR3 reads CASSPGTGSGYTF. In DNA, the CDR3 is TGTGCCAGTAGTCCTGGGACAGGGAGCGGCTACACCTTC.

The chain joins TRBV19 to TRBJ2-1; TRBD1 matches 9 bases. CDR1 and CDR2 from the germline V gene are LNHDA and SQIVND (reference sequence). V lost 5 bases, J lost 7 bases, and 9 bases stayed unmatched. The CDR3 extends over 15 amino acids. The DNA of the CDR3 is TGTGCCAGTAGTCTTCGAGGGACAGGGCAGAATGAGCAGTTCTTC. This sequence encodes CASSLRGTGQNEQFF. The full variable domain, completed using reference TRBV19 and TRBJ2-1, is DGGITQSPKYLFRKEGQNVTLSCEQNLNHDAMYWYRQDPGQGLRLIYYSQIVNDFQKGDIAEGYSVSREKKESFPLTVTSAQKNPTAFYLCASSLRGTGQNEQFFGPGTRLTVL.

The rearrangement links TRBV18 to TRBJ1-2; 11 bases align to TRBD1. The V segment lost 4 bases and the J segment 8 bases; nucleotides outside the gene matches: 9. There are 15 residues in the CDR3. Germline V gene lookup returns CDR1 KGHSH and CDR2 LQKENI. CDR3 in amino acids: CASSRPGTGGLGYTF. For the CDR3, the DNA is TGTGCCAGCTCACGCCCCGGGACAGGGGGTTTAGGCTACACCTTC.

This rearrangement joins TRBV28 to TRBJ2-5, with 7 bases lining up with TRBD2. This CDR3 region has 16 residues. Per the germline V gene, CDR1 is MDHEN and CDR2 is SYDVKM. J lost 5 bases, V lost 7 bases, and 16 bases had no gene match. CDR3 nucleotides: TGTGCCAGCAACATAGAGCGGGGAATCGTCCTGGAGACCCAGTACTTC. Protein product: CASNIERGIVLETQYF.

This chain uses TRBV5-1 with TRBJ2-6; D remains ambiguous. The CDR3 spans 13 residues. In germline, CDR1 is SGHRS, CDR2 YFSETQ. V lost 4 bases and J lost 4, with 6 bases in between. In DNA form, the CDR3 reads TGCGCCAGCAGCCACGGGGGGGCCAACGTCCTGACTTTC. It encodes CASSHGGANVLTF.

The chain uses TRBV3-1 (or the pseudogene TRBV3-2) and TRBJ2-5; maybe TRBD1 (6 bases). Germline V lookup: CDR1 LGHDT, CDR2 YNNKEL (reference sequence). The length of the CDR3 is 12 residues. V gave up 4 bases and J gave up 7 bases, with 10 bases separating them. CDR3 DNA: TGTGCCAGCAGCCGGGACACTCCGACCCAGTACTTC. Translating gives CASSRDTPTQYF.

The V gene is TRBV5-1, the J gene TRBJ1-2, with TRBD1 identical over 9 bases. Losses at the gene ends were 4 bases for V and 8 bases for J; bases not matched to a gene: 15. The germline CDR1 and CDR2 sequences are SGHRS and YFSETQ. The CDR3 runs to 16 residues. CDR3 sequence reads: CASSILTGTGTGGYTF. The CDR3 nucleotides are TGCGCCAGCAGCATCTTAACCGGGACAGGGACCGGAGGCTACACCTTC.

V gene TRBV2 combines with J gene TRBJ1-2, with D uncertain. V was cut by 2 bases and J by 3 bases, with 7 bases left in between. The CDR3 totals 13 residues. CDR1 is SNHLY, CDR2 FYNNEI, per germline. The CDR3 loop is CASSERPDYGYTF. DNA for the CDR3: TGTGCCAGCAGTGAACGTCCAGACTATGGCTACACCTTC.

V is TRBV11-2 and J is TRBJ2-2, with a tentative D call TRBD2 (7 bases). Between the trimmed V and J ends, which lost 5 bases and 3 bases, there was a span of 16 bases. This CDR3 is built from 16 residues. In germline, CDR1 is SGHAT, CDR2 FQNNGV. Here the CDR3 DNA reads TGTGCCAGCAGCCCCAAAAGGGGGGGTTACACCGGGGAGCTGTTTTTT. Its protein is CASSPKRGGYTGELFF. The variable domain in full, with the rest retrieved from reference TRBV11-2 and TRBJ2-2, is EAGVAQSPRYKIIEKRQSVAFWCNPISGHATLYWYQQILGQGPKLLIQFQNNGVVDDSQLPKDRFSAERLKGVDSTLKIQPAKLEDSAVYLCASSPKRGGYTGELFFGEGSRLTVL.

The chain couples TRBV5-1 to TRBJ1-4, with 9 bases lining up with TRBD1. The CDR3 totals 15 residues. CDR1 is SGHRS and CDR2 is YFSETQ in the germline V gene. V was clipped by 2 bases and J by 8 bases; unmatched bases: 7. The CDR3 region has the DNA TGCGCCAGCAGCTTTACAGGGGGCGCGGGGGAAAAACTGTTTTTT. Amino acid sequence: CASSFTGGAGEKLFF.

The rearrangement uses TRBV7-2 and TRBJ1-5; D gene unclear. This CDR3 contains 15 residues. Trimming took 4 bases from V and 2 from J, leaving 12 bases between them. Germline CDR1 is SGHTA and CDR2 is FQGNSA. CDR3 in DNA: TGTGCCAGCAGCTCCCACAGTATCCGCAATCAGCCCCAGCATTTT. Its translation is CASSSHSIRNQPQHF.

The chain's CDR3 is CASSVQGRYSNQPQHF. The CDR3 nucleotides are TGTGCCAGCAGTGTACAGGGAAGGTATAGCAATCAGCCCCAGCATTTT. V is TRBV6-1 and J is TRBJ1-5, with TRBD1 as a possible D gene (6 bases). With 4 bases removed from V and 0 bases from J, the gap between germline ends came to 13 bases. Germline CDR1 MNHNS, CDR2 SASEGT. The CDR3 totals 16 residues.